These 3 T cell receptor beta chains originate from one sample sequenced in a study of cytomegalovirus exposure and HLA in healthy donors (dated by TCRdb to about 2017). Library construction relied on the immunoSEQ multiplex PCR assay. For the multiplex PCR, a mixture combining 60 forward primers for TCR Vbeta segments and 13 reverse primers for TCR Jbeta segments was used. The immuneACCESS repertoire file appears here via TCRdb, limited to in-frame rearrangements. These files lack a portion of the clones; in checked studies, under half of the deficit traces to unresolved V genes, and the cause of the others is not known. The sample profile shows around 150,000 clones; 82% of them were found once. Roughly 10% of the sample lies in the top ten. The specimen was PBMCs. The receptors shown here come from a man in his forties or fifties in good health and CMV-seropositive.

The V and J genes are TRBV7-9 and TRBJ2-7; a possible D gene is TRBD2 (5 bases). The CDR3 consists of 17 residues. V dropped 3 bases and J dropped 0 bases, with 18 bases sitting between them. The V gene's germline CDR1 is SEHNR and CDR2 FQNEAQ (reference sequence). This CDR3 reads CASSFSINRGSSYEQYF. Here the CDR3 DNA reads TGTGCCAGCAGCTTTAGTATAAACCGGGGAAGCTCCTACGAGCAGTACTTC.

V is TRBV9 and J is TRBJ2-5; possibly TRBD2 for D (6 bases). V was trimmed by 5 bases and J by 5 bases, leaving 22 bases between them. This CDR3 spans 16 amino acids. Germline V gene sequence: CDR1 SGDLS, CDR2 YYNGEE. The CDR3 loop reads CASRADGAGKGETQYF. CDR3 sequence (DNA): TGTGCCAGCAGGGCAGACGGGGCGGGGAAGGGGGAGACCCAGTACTTC.

This clone has a single count. This chain links TRBV5-1 with TRBJ1-3; 10 nucleotides agree with TRBD1. This CDR3 has 16 residues. Looked up from germline, CDR1 is SGHRS and CDR2 is YFSETQ. The V segment lost 4 bases and the J segment 0 bases; nucleotides outside the gene matches: 4. The CDR3 nucleotides read TGCGCCAGCAGCGAGGGACAGGGGAGCTCTGGAAACACCATATATTTT. Translating gives CASSEGQGSSGNTIYF.